One TCR beta chain is described in this entry. The data were obtained in a study of blood T cell repertoires in COVID-19. Participants were aged about 18 to 90 years, lived in some 23 US areas, and enrolled virtually. From germline, CDR1 is SQVTM and CDR2 ANQGSEA. V lost 7 bases to trimming and J lost 0 bases; unmatched junction nucleotides: 5. CDR3 length: 13 residues. Measured with immunoSEQ multiplex PCR; TCRdb has only the in-frame clones, and not every one. The sample yields around 160,000 clones, 75% to 90% seen once. Input material: PBMCs or T cells enriched from blood (not recorded which). This clonotype originated in a woman aged 55-69 years who had recovered from COVID-19. This chain connects TRBV29-1 to TRBJ1-1, with TRBD1 identical over 7 bases. The CDR3 is CSALQGMNTEAFF. CDR3 bases: TGCAGCGCCCTACAGGGGATGAACACTGAAGCTTTCTTT.